The rows below give T cell receptor beta chains drawn from one sample of a study of T cell changes during pregnancy in multiple sclerosis. Here immunoSEQ multiplex PCR was the method, and the copy in TCRdb shows in-frame clones only, minus some. The table has approximately 70,000 clones, 70% to 90% seen once. Source: peripheral blood, taken in the first trimester of pregnancy. Receptors originate from a female donor in good health, enrolled as a control in a pregnancy study. Both conserved end residues are part of each CDR3. A D gene is named only where the DNA matches it firmly. The listing skips clone size in some rows; elsewhere it reads once, few, many or a size class.

clone size,D gene,J gene,V gene,CDR3 protein,CDR3 DNA
once,.,TRBJ2-6,TRBV6-1,CASSEARSSGANVLTF,TGTGCCAGCAGTGAAGCGCGAAGCTCTGGGGCCAACGTCCTGACTTTC
.,.,TRBJ1-1,TRBV6-5,CASSYEEDTEAFF,TGTGCCAGCAGTTACGAGGAGGACACTGAAGCTTTCTTT
.,TRBD1,TRBJ2-5,TRBV5-8,CASSTRGKGEETQYF,TGTGCCAGCAGCACCAGGGGGAAGGGGGAGGAGACCCAGTACTTC
.,TRBD1,TRBJ1-1,TRBV28,CASSPSGGLLNTEAFF,TGTGCCAGCAGCCCCTCAGGGGGACTCCTGAACACTGAAGCTTTCTTT
.,.,TRBJ1-4,TRBV11-2,CASSQAQSEALFF,TGTGCCAGCAGCCAAGCACAGAGTGAAGCACTGTTTTTT
.,.,TRBJ1-2,TRBV7-2,CASSPDRSYGYTF,TGTGCCAGCAGCCCCGACAGGAGCTATGGCTACACCTTC
.,TRBD1,TRBJ1-4,TRBV5-1,CASSSGTGFEEKLFF,TGCGCCAGCAGCTCCGGGACAGGGTTTGAGGAAAAACTGTTTTTT
.,TRBD1,TRBJ1-4,TRBV29-1,CSALTGGNEKLFF,TGCAGCGCCCTGACAGGGGGAAATGAAAAACTGTTTTTT
.,TRBD2,TRBJ2-7,TRBV7-7,CASSPGWASGISEQYF,TGTGCTAGCAGCCCAGGATGGGCTAGCGGGATCAGCGAGCAGTACTTC
.,TRBD1,TRBJ1-3,TRBV7-2,CASSSQDRGSVWGNTIYF,TGTGCCAGCAGCTCCCAGGACAGGGGATCTGTATGGGGAAACACCATATATTTT
.,.,TRBJ2-7,TRBV7-9,CASSYVVSGGPYEQYF,TGTGCCAGCAGCTATGTGGTGTCAGGGGGGCCCTACGAGCAGTACTTC
.,.,TRBJ2-7,TRBV19,CASSEYRDSYEQYF,TGTGCCAGTAGTGAATACAGGGATTCCTACGAGCAGTACTTC
once,.,TRBJ1-1,TRBV4-2,CASSLWLSTEAFF,TGTGCCAGCAGCTTGTGGCTGTCCACTGAAGCTTTCTTT
.,.,TRBJ2-2,TRBV7-6,CASSSTGLGTGELFF,TGTGCCAGCAGCTCTACAGGGTTAGGGACCGGGGAGCTGTTTTTT
.,TRBD1,TRBJ1-5,TRBV30,CAWNRGINQPQHF,TGTGCCTGGAACAGGGGGATCAATCAGCCCCAGCATTTT
.,.,TRBJ1-2,TRBV5-1,CASSLANRAEGYTF,TGCGCCAGCAGCTTGGCGAACAGGGCGGAGGGCTACACCTTC
.,.,TRBJ1-2,TRBV11-2,CASSLDPGRGGGYTF,TGTGCCAGCAGCTTAGATCCTGGGAGGGGAGGAGGCTACACCTTC
.,TRBD1,TRBJ2-3,TRBV19,CASSGTGRSDTQYF,TGTGCCAGTAGTGGGACAGGGAGGTCAGATACGCAGTATTTT
.,TRBD2,TRBJ2-3,TRBV27,CASSSLRLAGGPTDTQYF,TGTGCCAGCAGTTCCCTGCGGCTAGCGGGGGGGCCCACAGATACGCAGTATTTT
.,.,TRBJ2-5,TRBV11-2,CASSSRSNQETQYF,TGTGCCAGCAGCTCCCGGAGCAACCAAGAGACCCAGTACTTC
.,TRBD2,TRBJ2-5,TRBV2,CASSEVAGPETQYF,TGTGCCAGCAGTGAAGTAGCGGGGCCGGAGACCCAGTACTTC
.,TRBD1,TRBJ2-1,TRBV2,CASSLQGASNEQFF,TGTGCCAGCAGTTTGCAGGGGGCGAGCAATGAGCAGTTCTTC
once,.,TRBJ2-7,TRBV5-6,CASSLDRRYLSEQYF,TGTGCCAGCAGCTTGGATCGCCGCTACCTCTCCGAGCAGTACTTC
.,TRBD2,TRBJ2-2,TRBV28,CASSPPGLRSGELFF,TGTGCCAGCAGTCCTCCGGGACTACGATCCGGGGAGCTGTTTTTT
.,.,TRBJ1-2,TRBV27,CASRTGPAYGYTF,TGTGCCAGCAGGACAGGCCCTGCCTATGGCTACACCTTC
.,TRBD1,TRBJ1-2,TRBV11-2,CASSLPRTGNYGYTF,TGTGCCAGCAGCTTACCCCGGACAGGGAACTATGGCTACACCTTC